Listed below are T cell receptor beta chains from one sample, sequenced in a study of blood T cell repertoires in COVID-19. The assay was immunoSEQ multiplex PCR, and TCRdb's table has in-frame clones only and misses some. The sample carries fewer than 250,000 clones, about 85% recorded once. Sequenced input: peripheral blood. The receptor set was obtained from a man between 25 and 39 years old with acute or convalescent COVID-19. The CDR3 runs from the conserved cysteine through the conserved F or W. Fields, in order: J gene, clone size, D gene, V gene, CDR3 protein, CDR3 DNA. The D gene is left open where the match is weak. The size of a clone is reported for some rows only, either as once, few or many, or as a class for expanded clones.

TRBJ1-1	-	-	TRBV6-5	CASKTNRNTEAFF	TGTGCCAGCAAAACGAACAGGAACACTGAAGCTTTCTTT
TRBJ2-4	once	-	TRBV4-1	CASSPTEQIAKNIQYF	TGCGCCAGCAGCCCGACAGAGCAGATAGCCAAAAACATTCAGTACTTC
TRBJ1-2	-	-	TRBV7-2	CASSLSGEGGYTF	TGTGCCAGCAGCTTATCAGGGGAAGGAGGCTACACCTTC
TRBJ2-7	-	TRBD2	TRBV25-1	CASRGTSGSYEQYF	TGTGCCAGCAGAGGGACTAGCGGGTCCTACGAGCAGTACTTC
TRBJ2-4	-	TRBD1	TRBV5-1	CASSLEGGGWKNIQYF	TGCGCCAGCAGCTTGGAAGGGGGCGGATGGAAAAACATTCAGTACTTC
TRBJ1-1	-	TRBD1	TRBV7-9	CASSSRDRMNTEAFF	TGTGCCAGCAGCTCACGGGACAGGATGAACACTGAAGCTTTCTTT
TRBJ1-3	-	-	TRBV18	CASSPQLEGNTIYF	TGTGCCAGCTCACCACAACTCGAGGGAAACACCATATATTTT
TRBJ1-1	-	-	TRBV30	CAWKKFRVPQGTEAFF	TGTGCCTGGAAGAAGTTCAGGGTTCCCCAAGGGACTGAAGCTTTCTTT
TRBJ1-5	-	-	TRBV4-1	CASSFLDSNNQPQHF	TGCGCCAGCAGCTTCCTAGACAGTAACAATCAGCCCCAGCATTTT
TRBJ2-1	-	-	TRBV11-2	CASSLRPRTVGLGSEQFF	TGTGCCAGCAGCTTAAGGCCGAGGACGGTGGGACTCGGGAGTGAGCAGTTCTTC
TRBJ1-6	few	TRBD1	TRBV5-1	CASSPGQGNSPLHF	TGCGCCAGCAGCCCCGGACAGGGTAATTCACCCCTCCACTTT
TRBJ1-5	-	-	TRBV6-1	CASSSQGNQPQHF	TGTGCCAGCAGTTCGCAGGGGAATCAGCCCCAGCATTTT
TRBJ1-2	-	TRBD1	TRBV29-1	CSVGFGTGVGYTF	TGCAGCGTTGGATTTGGGACAGGGGTAGGCTACACCTTC
TRBJ1-1	once	-	TRBV5-1	CASSRGRETGLKAFF	TGCGCCAGCAGCCGAGGGAGGGAGACAGGACTGAAGGCTTTCTTT
TRBJ1-2	many	TRBD1	TRBV10-3	CAISTQQGASGYTF	TGTGCCATCAGTACCCAACAGGGGGCGAGTGGCTACACCTTC
TRBJ2-3	-	TRBD2	TRBV25-1	CASSEYTRESPDTQYF	TGTGCCAGCAGTGAATATACGCGGGAGAGCCCAGATACGCAGTATTTT
TRBJ2-3	-	-	TRBV4-1	CASSQDGRGHSTDTQYF	TGCGCCAGCAGCCAAGATGGGCGGGGTCATAGCACAGATACGCAGTATTTT
TRBJ2-7	-	-	TRBV7-9	CASSSISYEQYF	TGTGCCAGCAGCTCAATTTCCTACGAGCAGTACTTC
TRBJ2-1	once	TRBD2	TRBV6-2/TRBV6-3	CASNPSGSHGYNEQFF	TGTGCCAGCAACCCTAGCGGGAGTCATGGGTACAATGAGCAGTTCTTC
TRBJ2-2	-	-	TRBV15	CATREKGNGGELFF	TGTGCCACCAGAGAGAAGGGGAATGGCGGGGAGCTGTTTTTT
TRBJ2-3	-	TRBD2	TRBV13	CASRLAGDPENPTDTQYF	TGTGCCAGCAGACTAGCGGGAGATCCAGAGAACCCCACAGATACGCAGTATTTT
TRBJ2-3	-	TRBD1	TRBV24-1	CATSDRPSGQRKGGYTDTQYF	TGTGCCACCAGTGATCGACCCTCGGGACAGAGAAAAGGGGGCTACACAGATACGCAGTATTTT
TRBJ1-5	-	-	TRBV2	CASRGPGEVIIGNQPQHF	TGTGCCAGCAGGGGGCCTGGGGAGGTGATTATTGGCAATCAGCCCCAGCATTTT
TRBJ1-3	-	TRBD1	TRBV30	CAWSSTGAGNTIYF	TGTGCCTGGAGTTCGACAGGGGCTGGAAACACCATATATTTT
TRBJ2-2	-	-	TRBV6-6	CASSNFGELFF	TGTGCCAGCAGCAATTTCGGGGAGCTGTTTTTT
TRBJ2-7	-	-	TRBV28	CASSLSREQYF	TGTGCCAGCAGTTTATCTCGCGAGCAGTACTTC
TRBJ2-7	-	-	TRBV25-1	CASSVPGWSHEQYF	TGTGCCAGCAGTGTTCCAGGGTGGTCGCACGAGCAGTACTTC
TRBJ1-2	-	-	TRBV15	CATSSGTPERYGYTF	TGTGCCACCAGCAGCGGCACCCCAGAGCGTTATGGCTACACCTTC
TRBJ1-1	-	-	TRBV6-5	CASSTNRKSREAFF	TGTGCCAGCAGTACCAACCGGAAATCTAGGGAAGCTTTCTTT